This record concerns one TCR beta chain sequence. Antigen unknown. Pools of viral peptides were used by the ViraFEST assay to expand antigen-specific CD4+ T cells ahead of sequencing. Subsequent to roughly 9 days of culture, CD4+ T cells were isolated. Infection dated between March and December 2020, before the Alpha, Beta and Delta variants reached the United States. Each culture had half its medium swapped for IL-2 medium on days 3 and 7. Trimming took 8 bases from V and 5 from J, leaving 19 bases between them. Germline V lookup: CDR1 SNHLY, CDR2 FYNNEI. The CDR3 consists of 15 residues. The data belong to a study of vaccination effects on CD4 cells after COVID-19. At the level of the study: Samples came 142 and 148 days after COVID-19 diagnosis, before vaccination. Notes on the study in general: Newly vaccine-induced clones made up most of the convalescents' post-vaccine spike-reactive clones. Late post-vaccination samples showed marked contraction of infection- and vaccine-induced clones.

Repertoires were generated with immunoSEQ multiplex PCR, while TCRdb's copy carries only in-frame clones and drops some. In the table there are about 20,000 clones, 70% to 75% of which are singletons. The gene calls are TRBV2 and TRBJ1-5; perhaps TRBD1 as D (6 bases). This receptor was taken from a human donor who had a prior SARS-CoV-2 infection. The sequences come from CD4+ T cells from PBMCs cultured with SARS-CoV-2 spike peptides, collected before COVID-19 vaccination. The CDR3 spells CASLKDRWADQPQHF. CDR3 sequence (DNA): TGTGCCAGCCTAAAGGACAGATGGGCGGATCAGCCCCAGCATTTT.